This T cell receptor beta chain was identified during a study of siplizumab effects on memory and regulatory T cells. Findings of the study overall: Naive T cells looked more diverse than memory cells, and they looked like major contributors to the alloresponse.

Produced via immunoSEQ multiplex PCR; TCRdb's table is partial and in-frame only. Of approximately 65,000 clones detected, around 80% appear once; the ten largest clones hold approximately 0.38%. CDR1 is MNHEY, CDR2 SMNVEV, per germline (reference sequence). The CDR3 runs to 13 residues. V was shortened by 6 bases and J by 0 bases, with 7 bases between the two germline ends. About this clone: Its antigen is unidentified.

Material: memory CD4+ T cells sorted from blood. The receptor's source is a human donor in good health. The chain combines TRBV27 with TRBJ2-3; D gene unclear. This chain's CDR3 is CASRLQSTDTQYF. The CDR3 DNA is TGTGCCAGCAGACTACAAAGCACAGATACGCAGTATTTT.